A selection of T cell receptor beta chains follows, all from one sample in a study of shared clonotypes between healthy human individuals. Profiled with immunoSEQ multiplex PCR; TCRdb holds only in-frame clones, not every one. This table has over a million clones, 95% to 97% appearing once. Sequenced material: naive CD4+ T cells sorted from blood. These TCRs come from a young man in good health. CDR3s leave out the opening cysteine and the closing phenylalanine or tryptophan. Each record gives: V gene, J gene, clone size, D gene, CDR3 protein. A D gene is named only where the DNA matches it firmly. Not every row has a clone size; where given, it reads once, few, many or a size class.

V: TRBV6-5; J: TRBJ2-2; size: NA; D: NA; CDR3: ASSPRVLATGELF
V: TRBV5-1; J: TRBJ1-1; size: NA; D: NA; CDR3: ASSWARVNTEAF
V: TRBV5-1; J: TRBJ2-5; size: NA; D: NA; CDR3: ASSLGAGETQY
V: TRBV10-3; J: TRBJ2-7; size: NA; D: TRBD2; CDR3: AISDWEAGDSHEQY
V: TRBV13; J: TRBJ2-1; size: NA; D: NA; CDR3: ASSPRMRNNEQF
V: TRBV6-5; J: TRBJ1-4; size: NA; D: TRBD1; CDR3: ASTDRDREKLF
V: TRBV10-1; J: TRBJ2-1; size: NA; D: NA; CDR3: ASSHLRQGGGYEQF
V: TRBV6-5; J: TRBJ2-5; size: NA; D: NA; CDR3: ASSYLRETQY
V: TRBV5-1; J: TRBJ2-3; size: NA; D: NA; CDR3: ASSLVQGRADTQY
V: TRBV9; J: TRBJ2-1; size: NA; D: TRBD2; CDR3: ASSVGLAGSSSYNEQF
V: TRBV7-9; J: TRBJ2-1; size: once; D: TRBD1; CDR3: ASSLTDPGQGSVNEQF
V: TRBV5-1; J: TRBJ2-3; size: NA; D: NA; CDR3: ASSFGPGEDTQY
V: TRBV15; J: TRBJ2-2; size: few; D: NA; CDR3: ATSRSKGTGELF
V: TRBV28; J: TRBJ2-5; size: NA; D: NA; CDR3: ASSPRALQETQY
V: TRBV5-1; J: TRBJ2-7; size: NA; D: NA; CDR3: ASSSGARGTLTYEQY
V: TRBV4-1; J: TRBJ2-1; size: NA; D: NA; CDR3: ASSQDLLSSYNEQF
V: TRBV2; J: TRBJ2-3; size: once; D: TRBD2; CDR3: ATTSASTDTQY
V: TRBV5-4; J: TRBJ1-2; size: NA; D: NA; CDR3: ASSLPGRHSAVDGYT
V: TRBV9; J: TRBJ1-2; size: NA; D: TRBD1; CDR3: ASSVAQGYAGYT
V: TRBV14; J: TRBJ2-7; size: NA; D: TRBD1; CDR3: ASSPLGVQGPKGYEQY
V: TRBV7-9; J: TRBJ2-3; size: NA; D: TRBD1; CDR3: ASSRSRTGFKY
V: TRBV28; J: TRBJ2-7; size: NA; D: TRBD1; CDR3: ASNLNRGTGDYEQY
V: TRBV6-6; J: TRBJ2-5; size: NA; D: NA; CDR3: ASAPLQETQY
V: TRBV15; J: TRBJ2-1; size: NA; D: TRBD2; CDR3: ATSRDRGLAGGVYNEQF
V: TRBV10-3; J: TRBJ2-1; size: NA; D: NA; CDR3: AISVKGNEQF
V: TRBV6-5; J: TRBJ2-2; size: NA; D: TRBD2; CDR3: ASSRGLAGTGELF
V: TRBV7-2; J: TRBJ2-4; size: NA; D: NA; CDR3: ASSLAVAKNIQY
V: TRBV10-1; J: TRBJ2-7; size: NA; D: NA; CDR3: ASAGSLVYEQY
V: TRBV7-9; J: TRBJ2-1; size: NA; D: TRBD2; CDR3: ASSSLAGGGNEQF
V: TRBV5-1; J: TRBJ2-3; size: NA; D: TRBD1; CDR3: ASSFGGQAGDTQY
V: TRBV11-2; J: TRBJ2-7; size: once; D: TRBD2; CDR3: ASSLVRLAGPYEQY
V: TRBV25-1; J: TRBJ2-7; size: NA; D: NA; CDR3: ASSDSWAVSYEQY
V: TRBV4-3; J: TRBJ2-2; size: NA; D: NA; CDR3: ASSTIQWGTGELF
V: TRBV5-4; J: TRBJ2-1; size: NA; D: TRBD2; CDR3: ASSSALAGGDEQF
V: TRBV9; J: TRBJ1-2; size: NA; D: TRBD1; CDR3: ASSVVEGASGYT
V: TRBV14; J: TRBJ1-1; size: NA; D: TRBD1; CDR3: ASSHVIRTGKTEAF
V: TRBV25-1; J: TRBJ1-5; size: NA; D: NA; CDR3: ASSESGQPQH
V: TRBV7-9; J: TRBJ2-5; size: NA; D: TRBD1; CDR3: ASSLGQGKETQY
V: TRBV11-2; J: TRBJ2-7; size: NA; D: NA; CDR3: ASSLGASSYEQY
V: TRBV29-1; J: TRBJ2-3; size: once; D: TRBD2; CDR3: SFTGGGGTTDTQY
V: TRBV28; J: TRBJ2-7; size: NA; D: NA; CDR3: ASSFNLGGYEQY
V: TRBV2; J: TRBJ1-2; size: once; D: NA; CDR3: ASSVELPGGYT
V: TRBV6-5; J: TRBJ1-5; size: NA; D: NA; CDR3: ASSYTGREPQH
V: TRBV29-1; J: TRBJ1-2; size: NA; D: TRBD1; CDR3: SVQGVHYGYT
V: TRBV14; J: TRBJ2-3; size: NA; D: NA; CDR3: ASSQDVLASTDTQY
V: TRBV7-2; J: TRBJ2-5; size: once; D: NA; CDR3: ASSPRTLQETQY
V: TRBV9; J: TRBJ2-7; size: NA; D: NA; CDR3: ASSVAQGGEQY